The clone carrying this T cell receptor (beta chain) was seen only a few times. As yet, its antigen is unknown. This entry comes from a study of cytomegalovirus exposure and HLA in healthy donors. Study results and caveats: TCR beta sequences reportedly predicted most subjects' HLA-A and HLA-B alleles accurately. Upon later analysis, HLA-associated TCR beta chains proved more clonally expanded than other, equally common chains. According to an earlier analysis, most TCR beta V segments yielded productive rearrangements about 90% or about 30% of the time.

Use of 60 Vbeta and 13 Jbeta primers characterized the PCR. The method was immunoSEQ multiplex PCR; TCRdb's version includes in-frame clones alone and lacks a portion of them. Here the sample spans 95,000 to 130,000 clones, around 62% being singletons. With V trimmed by 4 bases and J by 5 bases, 4 bases remained unmatched. Germline V CDR1 and CDR2: MDHEN, SYDVKM. The CDR3 contains 14 residues. The genes are TRBV28 and TRBJ1-4, with 7 bases lining up with TRBD1. This sequence originates from a woman aged 35 to 49 in good health and CMV-seropositive. Sequenced input: PBMCs. The CDR3 bases are TGTGCCAGCAGTTCCGGACAGGCCAATGAAAAACTGTTTTTT. Translation: CASSSGQANEKLFF.